This T cell receptor beta chain derives from a study of beta chain features in type 1 diabetes. cDNA synthesis used the whole RNA isolate, giving expressed TCRB sequences. Sequencing of naive, central memory and regulatory T cell samples gave an average of roughly 3.5 million reads. Using immunoSEQ multiplex PCR, the repertoire was profiled, and TCRdb retains in-frame clones only, with some absent. The sample has roughly 730,000 clones, roughly 12% seen once. The sample holds a few counts of this clone. The antigen remains undetermined. Other DNA sequences from this sample encode an identical CDR3 as well. Study-level results: TCRB CDR3s were moderately but significantly shorter in Type 1 diabetes patients in all four CD4+ subsets. Patients and controls would share equally any PCR tilt toward shorter templates. Whether HLA type influences TCRB rearrangement remained unresolved here.

Germline-derived CDR1 and CDR2 are SQVTM and ANQGSEA. V lost 3 bases and J lost 0, with 8 bases in between. The CDR3 totals 13 residues. V gene TRBV29-1 combines with J gene TRBJ1-1, with D possibly matching TRBD1 (5 bases). The receptor was derived from a man between 18 and 29 years old with type 1 diabetes. Sequences were obtained from naive CD4+ T cells from blood. In DNA form, the CDR3 reads TGCAGCGTTGATCAGGGTCTGAACACTGAAGCTTTCTTT. Translating it yields CSVDQGLNTEAFF.